The 8 T cell receptor beta chains given below trace back to one sample, sequenced in a study of blood T cell repertoires in COVID-19 (TCRdb year 2020). The method behind the library was the immunoSEQ multiplex PCR assay. TCRdb's version of the immuneACCESS table is confined to in-frame rearrangements and falls short of the full clone set. An unresolved V gene accounts for under half of the shortfall where checked; the remainder is of unknown origin. The sample table holds approximately 97,000 clones, of which 90% were seen once. The ten largest clones capture about 1.7% of the sample. Sequencing input: peripheral blood. The origin of the receptors is a man between 60 and 75 years old with acute or convalescent COVID-19.

J is TRBJ1-3 and V is TRBV25-1; possibly TRBD1 for D (5 bases). The CDR3 length is 14 residues. CDR1 MGHDK and CDR2 SYGVNS come from the germline V gene. Trimming removed 3 bases at V and 1 base at J, with 7 bases between. Here the CDR3 DNA reads TGTGCCAGCAGTGAGGCAGGGTCTGGAAACACCATATATTTT. It codes for CASSEAGSGNTIYF.

The V and J genes are TRBV7-8 and TRBJ2-1; D gene ambiguous. Germline CDR1 and CDR2: SGHVS and FQNEAQ. The CDR3 spans 14 residues. Trimming removed 5 bases from V and 0 bases from J, with 8 bases in between. Here the CDR3 reads CASSPVSSYNEQFF. The CDR3 nucleotides read TGTGCCAGCAGCCCGGTTAGCTCCTACAATGAGCAGTTCTTC. Together with reference TRBV7-8 and TRBJ2-1, the CDR3 gives the full variable domain: GAGVSQSPRYKVAKRGQDVALRCDPISGHVSLFWYQQALGQGPEFLTYFQNEAQLDKSGLPSDRFFAERPEGSVSTLKIQRTQQEDSAVYLCASSPVSSYNEQFFGPGTRLTVL.

The V and J genes are TRBV6-6 and TRBJ1-5, with D hard to call. CDR1 and CDR2 from the germline V gene are MNHNY and SVGAGI (reference sequence). The CDR3 runs to 12 residues. The V end lost 2 bases, the J end lost 12 bases, and 11 bases lay between the germline ends. CDR3 nucleotides: TGTGCCAGCAGTTACGATCGCGAGAACCAGCATTTT. Protein: CASSYDRENQHF.

The gene calls are TRBV10-3 and TRBJ1-2, with D maybe TRBD1 (5 bases). V was pared by 8 bases and J by 6 bases, with 19 bases between. Germline CDR1 is ENHRY and CDR2 is SYGVKD. The CDR3 spans 14 residues. The CDR3 coding sequence is TGTGCCATCTCTCCCGCGGGGCACGAAGATGGCTACACCTTC. As protein: CAISPAGHEDGYTF.

This chain joins TRBV19 and TRBJ2-3; TRBD2 matches at 9 bases. Germline V gene sequence: CDR1 LNHDA, CDR2 SQIVND (reference sequence). The V and J ends lost 3 bases and 6 bases, in that order; junction bases with no gene match: 7. CDR3 length: 15 amino acids. The chain's CDR3 is CASSIDSGGYDTQYF. The CDR3 DNA reads as TGTGCCAGTAGTATTGATAGCGGGGGTTACGATACGCAGTATTTT.

V usage is TRBV6-1 and J usage is TRBJ1-5; TRBD1 aligns across 9 bases. The CDR3 loop spans 16 amino acids. V dropped 4 bases and J dropped 0; count of bases not matched to a gene: 4. The germline V gene has CDR1 MNHNS and CDR2 SASEGT. CDR3 in amino acids: CASSAWDRASNQPQHF. CDR3 DNA: TGTGCCAGCAGTGCCTGGGACAGGGCTAGCAATCAGCCCCAGCATTTT.

The rearrangement uses TRBV3-1 (or the pseudogene TRBV3-2) and TRBJ1-1; weak D call: TRBD1 (5 bases). The CDR3 consists of 12 residues. CDR1 is LGHDT, CDR2 YNNKEL, per germline (reference sequence). The ends were cut back, 3 bases at V and 5 bases at J, with 7 bases in the middle. The DNA of the CDR3 is TGTGCCAGCAGCCAGGGGGGGACTGAAGCTTTCTTT. This sequence encodes CASSQGGTEAFF.

The CDR3 DNA sequence: TGTGCCAGCAGCTTAGCGGGGCAGGGGAAAAACATTCAGTACTTC. Translation: CASSLAGQGKNIQYF. V usage is TRBV7-2 and J usage is TRBJ2-4; possible D gene TRBD1, 6 bases. The CDR3 spans 15 residues. V was clipped by 0 bases and J by 4 bases, with 10 bases between them. Germline V gene sequence: CDR1 SGHTA, CDR2 FQGNSA.